This T cell receptor beta chain was identified in a study of human T cells and chemical hapten exposure (dated by TCRdb to about 2021). Background on the whole study: Libraries were pooled for sequencing, and per-sample TCR yields varied mainly because of small differences in library volumes within the pool. Peripheral blood TCR repertoire changes were tracked in vivo in alopecia patients during primary and secondary sensitization to the hapten diphenylcyclopropenone (DPC). Both TCR alpha and TCR beta chains were sequenced from each blood RNA sample.

Results and caveats for the whole study, not just this receptor: Repeated subsampling changed both the strength of the expansion versus patch-test correlation and the threshold at which that correlation became significant. No change with DPC sensitization was found in the number of TCRs above 1 in 1000 frequency, and no evidence of global repertoire structure alterations was found.

From the germline V gene, CDR1 is SGHTA and CDR2 is FQGNSA. The V end loses 1 base and the J end loses 6 bases, and a stretch of 17 bases separates them. There are 16 amino acids in the CDR3, from cysteine to phenylalanine inclusive. CDR3 DNA is the only sequence kept; it has 48 bases, read in frame from the first base. Receptor amplification or capture employed RACE. TCRdb names NextSeq 500 as the instrument used. During library preparation, unique molecular identifiers were attached to individual cDNA molecules so that TCRs could be counted in a quantitative, reproducible way. The paper's processing steps were these. A median of roughly 99,000 TCRs per sample was observed, with a range of about 23,224 to 690,600. V, J and CDR3 annotation of the TCR reads was performed with the Decombinator software suite. To make PS versus PT1 abundance plots, every sample was subsampled to the same number of TCRs (28,000). Expanded TCRs were defined as absent before sensitization and observed at least eight times at the 2-week time point. In TCRdb, the public reads were trimmed at Q25 with fastp and aligned with MiXCR, with productive beta chains retained. Rows with one shared CDR3 protein collapse into an entry with the most common genes and DNA. V and J calls and clone size were set by TCRdb, not the authors. The table for this sample lists tens of thousands of distinct CDR3 sequences; approximately 8.6% of them were counted only once. Approximately 1.5% of the sample goes to the ten largest clones.

This clonotype was seen many times. No antigen is known for it. Per-base qualities were not stored, and no clone one base away is much larger. The time point label, as the study defines it: healthy volunteer bleed at 6 weeks. Total RNA was isolated from unfractionated whole blood collected in Tempus Blood RNA tubes. Four or five healthy volunteers acted as controls for TCR sequencing and had blood drawn at day 0, 2 weeks and 6 weeks. The sample consisted of whole blood. The clonotype comes from a male donor in good health. Some clones in this sample may be carry-over from other donors' samples. The chain is assembled from TRBV7-2 and TRBJ2-3; the D gene is perhaps TRBD2, from 5 matching bases. The DNA sequence follows: TGTGCCAGCAGCTTAGGGACCCGCGCGGGTCCGGATACGCAGTATTTT. Its coded protein is CASSLGTRAGPDTQYF. Beyond the CDR3, the reference TRBV7-2 and TRBJ2-3 genes provide the residues; the full variable domain reads: GAGVSQSPSNKVTEKGKDVELRCDPISGHTALYWYRQSLGQGLEFLIYFQGNSAPDKSGLPSDRFSAERTGGSVSTLTIQRTQQEDSAVYLCASSLGTRAGPDTQYFGPGTRLTVL.